A single sample gave rise to the 19 T cell receptor beta chains below, sequenced in a study of beta chain features in type 1 diabetes. For these TCRs, the target antigens are not known. The whole isolated RNA underwent reverse transcription, so sequencing captured expressed TCRB transcripts. The protocol was immunoSEQ multiplex PCR, while the TCRdb copy is restricted to in-frame clones and leaves out a portion. The data hold some 330,000 clones, with over 9.5% observed a single time. Study-level results: Type 1 diabetes patients had TCRB CDR3s that were shorter (moderately but significantly so) in all four CD4+ subsets.

Sequenced material: naive CD4+ T cells from blood. The origin of the receptors is a woman younger than 35 with type 1 diabetes.

The chain joins TRBV25-1 to TRBJ1-2; perhaps TRBD1 as D (5 bases). Between the trimmed V and J ends, which lost 1 base and 1 base, there was a span of 7 bases. CDR3 length equals 14 residues. Germline lookup yields CDR1 MGHDK and CDR2 SYGVNS. Written as DNA, the CDR3 is TGTGCCAGCAGTGAATCAGGGATTAACTATGGCTACACCTTC. It specifies CASSESGINYGYTF.

V usage is TRBV7-7 and J usage is TRBJ2-3, with 10 bases aligning to TRBD2. V dropped 6 bases and J dropped 0; count of bases not matched to a gene: 6. The CDR3 is made up of 16 amino acids. The germline gives CDR1 SSHAT, CDR2 FNYEAQ (reference sequence). The CDR3 protein is CASSPQLAGSTDTQYF. The CDR3 nucleotides read TGTGCCAGCAGTCCTCAACTAGCGGGGAGCACAGATACGCAGTATTTT.

This clone occurred a few times. The chain links TRBV5-4 to TRBJ2-1; 9 bases map to TRBD1. This CDR3 comprises 13 residues. The junction had 7 bases not matched to a gene; V was cut back by 5 bases and J by 10 bases. The germline CDR1 and CDR2 sequences are SGHNT and YYREEE (reference sequence). CDR3 in DNA: TGTGCCAGCAGGACGACAGGGGGGAGAGAGCAGTTCTTC. This translates into CASRTTGGREQFF.

The rearrangement links TRBV2 to TRBJ2-1, with 7 bases matching TRBD1. The ends lost 7 bases at V and 12 bases at J; junction bases unmatched: 6. The CDR3 runs to 11 residues. Looked up from germline, CDR1 is SNHLY and CDR2 is FYNNEI. The CDR3 loop reads CASTNRGLQFF. The DNA of the CDR3 is TGTGCCAGCACCAACAGGGGCCTGCAGTTCTTC.

This clone was detected only a few times. For the CDR3, the DNA is TGCAGCGTCGAGGGGACACGCTACAATGAGCAGTTCTTC. As protein: CSVEGTRYNEQFF. The V gene is TRBV29-1, the J gene TRBJ2-1, with a possible D match to TRBD1 (6 bases). Per germline, CDR1 SQVTM and CDR2 ANQGSEA. The V and J ends lost 6 bases and 3 bases respectively, with 12 bases between them. CDR3 length: 13 residues.

The chain couples TRBV30 to TRBJ1-5, with D possibly TRBD1 on 5 matching bases. Trimming took 5 bases from V and 5 from J, leaving 16 bases between them. Germline V gene data show CDR1 as GTSNPN and CDR2 as SVGIG (reference sequence). This CDR3 spans 14 amino acids. In DNA, the CDR3 is TGTGCCTGGGTCCGGGGGGGTCAGGATCAGCCCCAGCATTTT. This gives the protein CAWVRGGQDQPQHF.

This clone appeared a few times. The V call is TRBV7-8, the J call TRBJ2-7; 7 bases match TRBD1. Unmatched junction bases numbered 4, after V lost 2 bases and J lost 3 bases. CDR3 length: 14 amino acids. Germline V gene sequence: CDR1 SGHVS, CDR2 FQNEAQ. The CDR3 reads CASSLSGGRYEQYF. The DNA for the CDR3 is TGTGCCAGCAGCTTATCAGGGGGTCGCTACGAGCAGTACTTC.

The rearrangement uses TRBV18 and TRBJ1-2; a possible D gene is TRBD1 (6 bases). V was trimmed by 3 bases and J by 7 bases, leaving 15 bases between them. The CDR3 has 14 residues. From germline, CDR1 is KGHSH and CDR2 LQKENI. The CDR3 bases are TGTGCCAGCTCACCCGACAGGTTTACCTCTGGCTACACCTTC. This codes for CASSPDRFTSGYTF.

The chain recombines TRBV9 with TRBJ2-1; 8 positions agree with TRBD2. Germline V gene sequence: CDR1 SGDLS, CDR2 YYNGEE. The V segment lost 0 bases and the J segment 5 bases; nucleotides outside the gene matches: 10. This CDR3 spans 17 amino acids. In DNA form, the CDR3 reads TGTGCCAGCAGCGTAGGAAGCGGGGGCGGGAGAGACAATGAGCAGTTCTTC. As protein: CASSVGSGGGRDNEQFF.

The chain joins TRBV5-1 to TRBJ1-5; 9 nucleotides match TRBD1. The trim removed 4 bases at V and 5 bases at J, leaving 4 bases unmatched. There are 14 residues in the CDR3. CDR1 is SGHRS and CDR2 is YFSETQ in the germline V gene. This CDR3 reads CASSVGQGDQPQHF. CDR3 in DNA: TGCGCCAGCAGCGTGGGACAGGGAGATCAGCCCCAGCATTTT.

This clone turned up a few times. The chain couples TRBV4-3 to TRBJ1-2; TRBD1 is a possible D gene (6 bases). Trimming took 0 bases from V and 5 from J, leaving 13 bases between them. CDR3 length: 15 amino acids. From germline, CDR1 is LGHNA and CDR2 YSLEER. The CDR3 DNA is TGCGCCAGCAGCCAAGATGTGAAGGGGGAATATGGCTACACCTTC. This translates into CASSQDVKGEYGYTF.

The V call is TRBV9, the J call TRBJ2-2; D might be TRBD2 (6 bases). V was clipped by 3 bases and J by 6 bases, with 15 bases between them. CDR1 and CDR2 (germline): SGDLS, YYNGEE. The CDR3 loop spans 15 amino acids. CDR3 DNA: TGTGCCAGCAGCGCGCGGGACCCGGTAGCCGGGGAGCTGTTTTTT. It encodes CASSARDPVAGELFF.

The sample holds a few counts of this clone. The V call is TRBV19, the J call TRBJ1-1, with D unresolved. V was trimmed by 7 bases and J by 2 bases, leaving 8 bases between them. Germline V gene data show CDR1 as LNHDA and CDR2 as SQIVND (reference sequence). This CDR3 is 12 amino acids long. The CDR3 region is CASTADNTEAFF. In DNA, the CDR3 is TGTGCCAGTACGGCGGATAACACTGAAGCTTTCTTT.

The chain links TRBV9 to TRBJ1-4; D is uncertain. The CDR3 is made up of 12 amino acids. Germline CDR1 SGDLS, CDR2 YYNGEE. V dropped 0 bases and J dropped 10 bases, with 7 bases sitting between them. This CDR3 is CASSVGPGKLFF. The DNA of the CDR3 is TGTGCCAGCAGCGTAGGTCCCGGAAAACTGTTTTTT.

This clone was detected once. The genes are TRBV7-2 and TRBJ2-7; tentative D call: TRBD2 (6 bases). CDR3 length equals 17 residues. V was pared by 5 bases and J by 2 bases, with 22 bases between. Germline lookup yields CDR1 SGHTA and CDR2 FQGNSA. DNA for the CDR3: TGTGCCAGCAGCGCACCCCCCCGTCGAGCGGGCCCCTACGAGCAGTACTTC. Translation gives CASSAPPRRAGPYEQYF.

J is TRBJ1-2 and V is TRBV28; 7 bases map to TRBD1. The CDR3 has 17 amino acids. The V gene's germline CDR1 is MDHEN and CDR2 SYDVKM. V dropped 7 bases and J dropped 4; count of bases not matched to a gene: 18. The CDR3 DNA follows: TGTGCCAGCATCCCGGGGATTAGGGGGCGCCGGGCCTATGGCTACACCTTC. The encoded protein is CASIPGIRGRRAYGYTF.

The table lists this clone with a few counts. The chain is built from TRBV11-2 and TRBJ2-1; D unclear. Trimming shortened V by 2 bases and J by 8 bases, and 13 bases separated the two germline ends. Per the germline V gene, CDR1 is SGHAT and CDR2 is FQNNGV. The CDR3 extends over 14 amino acids. CDR3: CASSLQTRSDEQFF. CDR3 bases: TGTGCCAGCAGCTTACAAACGCGCTCGGATGAGCAGTTCTTC.

The V call is TRBV9, the J call TRBJ2-1, with 12 bases fitting TRBD2. Germline lookup yields CDR1 SGDLS and CDR2 YYNGEE. CDR3 length: 16 amino acids. V gave up 3 bases and J gave up 9 bases; unmatched junction bases: 10. The CDR3 DNA reads as TGTGCCAGCAGCGCTGCGACTAGCGGGAGAGGGGGTGAGCAGTTCTTC. Amino acid sequence: CASSAATSGRGGEQFF.

This clone was recorded a few times. The chain joins TRBV19 to TRBJ2-2, with 9 positions matching TRBD2. V shed 7 bases and J 9 bases; nucleotides not matched to a gene: 9. Looked up from germline, CDR1 is LNHDA and CDR2 is SQIVND (reference sequence). The CDR3 is made up of 14 amino acids. The CDR3 DNA reads TGTGCCAGTACGGCTAGCGGGGATAGGAGGGAGCTGTTTTTT. It is translated as CASTASGDRRELFF.